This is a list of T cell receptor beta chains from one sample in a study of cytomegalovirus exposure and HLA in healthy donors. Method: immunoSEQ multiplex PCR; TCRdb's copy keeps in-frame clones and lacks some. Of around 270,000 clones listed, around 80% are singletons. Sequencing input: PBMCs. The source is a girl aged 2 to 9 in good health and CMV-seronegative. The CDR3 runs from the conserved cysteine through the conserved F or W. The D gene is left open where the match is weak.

CDR3nt: TGTGCCAGCAGTGAAGGACAGGGAGATACGCAGTATTTT
CDR3aa: CASSEGQGDTQYF
d_gene: TRBD1
v_gene: TRBV6-5
j_gene: TRBJ2-3

CDR3nt: TGTGCCAGCAGCTTATTCGGGAGCTCCTACGAGCAGTACTTC
CDR3aa: CASSLFGSSYEQYF
d_gene: .
v_gene: TRBV5-8
j_gene: TRBJ2-7

CDR3nt: TGTGCCAGCAGCTTAGAGACTAGCGGGCACACCCAGTACTTC
CDR3aa: CASSLETSGHTQYF
d_gene: TRBD2
v_gene: TRBV7-9
j_gene: TRBJ2-5

CDR3nt: TGTGCCTGGAGCCGGGGGACAGCCATGCGCAACACCGGGGAGCTGTTTTTT
CDR3aa: CAWSRGTAMRNTGELFF
d_gene: .
v_gene: TRBV30
j_gene: TRBJ2-2

CDR3nt: TGTGCCAGCAGCCCTCCCCGGGAGGTAGAAGCGTACATTCAGTACTTC
CDR3aa: CASSPPREVEAYIQYF
d_gene: TRBD2
v_gene: TRBV7-9
j_gene: TRBJ2-4

CDR3nt: TGCGCCAGCAGCCCGCATATCGGGTCTCTGGTCTCTGGAAACACCATATATTTT
CDR3aa: CASSPHIGSLVSGNTIYF
d_gene: .
v_gene: TRBV4-1
j_gene: TRBJ1-3

CDR3nt: TGTGCCAGCTCACCAAGGTTTAGCGAGAACACTGAAGCTTTCTTT
CDR3aa: CASSPRFSENTEAFF
d_gene: .
v_gene: TRBV18
j_gene: TRBJ1-1

CDR3nt: TGTGCCAGCAGTTTCAGCGGCACTGAAGCTTTCTTT
CDR3aa: CASSFSGTEAFF
d_gene: .
v_gene: TRBV25-1
j_gene: TRBJ1-1

CDR3nt: TGTGCCAGCAGTCAACAGGGGTTTGGATACGAGCAGTACTTC
CDR3aa: CASSQQGFGYEQYF
d_gene: TRBD1
v_gene: TRBV7-2
j_gene: TRBJ2-7

CDR3nt: TGTGCCATCACCACGTACAGGGAGGGGAGGACTGAAGCTTTCTTT
CDR3aa: CAITTYREGRTEAFF
d_gene: .
v_gene: TRBV10-3
j_gene: TRBJ1-1

CDR3nt: TGCGCCAGCAGCTTGGAAGACAGGAAGGGCTACGAGCAGTACTTC
CDR3aa: CASSLEDRKGYEQYF
d_gene: .
v_gene: TRBV5-1
j_gene: TRBJ2-7

CDR3nt: TGTGCCTGGAGTGTGGGGCAAACTCCCACAGATACGCAGTATTTT
CDR3aa: CAWSVGQTPTDTQYF
d_gene: .
v_gene: TRBV30
j_gene: TRBJ2-3